These 31 T cell receptor beta chains were sequenced from one sample in a study of identical twins. From the 5' RACE reads, TCRdb called clonotypes with MiXCR, one entry per CDR3 protein. This sample has around 1.7 million distinct CDR3 sequences, with less than 35% found just once. The sample was cord blood. The receptors were sampled from a newborn girl in good health.

The CDR3 sequence: CASSVGTVNQETQYF. CDR3 nucleotides: TGTGCCAGCAGCGTAGGGACAGTCAACCAAGAGACCCAGTACTTC. This rearrangement joins TRBV9 to TRBJ2-5; possible D gene TRBD1, 6 bases. The CDR3 spans 15 residues. Per the germline V gene, CDR1 is SGDLS and CDR2 is YYNGEE. The V end was cut by 0 bases, the J end by 0 bases, with 9 bases between.

This clonotype has ten or more counts. The V and J genes are TRBV25-1 and TRBJ2-3, with 7 nucleotides matching TRBD2. Germline lookup yields CDR1 MGHDK and CDR2 SYGVNS. The CDR3 has 15 residues. V dropped 7 bases and J dropped 0; count of bases not matched to a gene: 7. Written as DNA, the CDR3 is TGTGCCAGCACGAAAGCGGGGCCGAGCACAGATACGCAGTATTTT. As protein: CASTKAGPSTDTQYF. Filled out from reference TRBV25-1 and TRBJ2-3, the complete variable domain reads EADIYQTPRYLVIGTGKKITLECSQTMGHDKMYWYQQDPGMELHLIHYSYGVNSTEKGDLSSESTVSRIRTEHFPLTLESARPSHTSQYLCASTKAGPSTDTQYFGPGTRLTVL.

The chain combines TRBV5-1 with TRBJ1-2, with a tentative D call TRBD1 (5 bases). This CDR3 comprises 14 residues. The germline gives CDR1 SGHRS, CDR2 YFSETQ. V was clipped by 7 bases and J by 5 bases, with 18 bases between them. The CDR3 here is CASSVTTDLYGYTF. In DNA form, the CDR3 reads TGCGCCAGCTCTGTGACGACAGACCTTTATGGCTACACCTTC.

This chain uses TRBV5-4 with TRBJ1-2; 10 nucleotides agree with TRBD1. In germline, CDR1 is SGHNT, CDR2 YYREEE (reference sequence). With V trimmed by 4 bases and J by 7 bases, 10 bases remained unmatched. The CDR3 spans 15 residues. The CDR3 nucleotides read TGTGCCAGCAGCCGTACCGGGACAGGGGTTCTTGGCTACACCTTC. Protein sequence: CASSRTGTGVLGYTF.

Only a few counts were recorded for this clonotype. The chain couples TRBV6-2 or TRBV6-3 to TRBJ2-3; the match to TRBD2 covers 14 bases. This CDR3 region has 19 residues. With 0 bases clipped from V and 2 bases from J, the junction kept 7 bases outside the gene matches. Germline V CDR1 and CDR2: MNHEY, SVGEGT. DNA for the CDR3: TGTGCCAGCAGTTACTCGATTGCGACTAGCGGGAGGGCCACAGATACGCAGTATTTT. It is translated as CASSYSIATSGRATDTQYF.

V is TRBV20-1 and J is TRBJ2-1; tentative D call: TRBD2 (5 bases). The CDR3 extends over 12 amino acids. The V end was cut by 0 bases, the J end by 13 bases, with 13 bases between. Germline assignment: CDR1 DFQATT and CDR2 SNEGSKA (reference sequence). The CDR3 DNA follows: TGCAGTGCTAGAGATCCCTACTGGACTCAGTTCTTC. Translating it yields CSARDPYWTQFF.

CDR3 region: CASSTQGLGYTF. The CDR3 DNA follows: TGTGCCAGCAGTACCCAGGGTCTTGGCTACACCTTC. The J gene is TRBJ1-2, the V gene TRBV28; tentative D call: TRBD1 (5 bases). The CDR3 is 12 residues long. Deletions cut 5 bases from V and 7 bases from J, with 11 bases between. Per germline, CDR1 MDHEN and CDR2 SYDVKM.

Remarks on this clonotype: One end of the junction does not line up with germline, which may come from a read error. The chain uses TRBV6-1 and TRBJ2-6; tentative D call: TRBD1 (5 bases). The CDR3 is 17 residues long. Per the germline V gene, CDR1 is MNHNS and CDR2 is SASEGT. As DNA, the CDR3 is TGTGCCAGCAGTGAACTCCCCTGGACATCTGGGGCCAGCGTCCTGACTTTC. It encodes CASSELPWTSGASVLTF.

A few counts support this clonotype. The J gene is TRBJ2-7, the V gene TRBV20-1, with TRBD2 matching over 8 bases. Germline values: CDR1 DFQATT, CDR2 SNEGSKA (reference sequence). This CDR3 comprises 14 residues. V was clipped by 3 bases and J by 2 bases; unmatched bases: 6. This chain's CDR3 is CSASSAGDTYEQYF. The CDR3 DNA reads as TGCAGTGCTAGTTCAGCGGGAGACACCTACGAGCAGTACTTC.

The chain combines TRBV21-1 with TRBJ2-7; the D segment call TRBD1 is taken from the table without a DNA check. TRBV21-1 is a pseudogene segment. The CDR3 runs 11 residues. CDR3 residues: CAGDRVYEQYF. The CDR3 coding sequence is TGTGCCGGTGACAGGGTCTACGAGCAGTACTTC.

Worth noting for this clonotype: An end of the junction differs from the germline gene, which may be a read error. The rearrangement links TRBV7-9 to TRBJ2-4; TRBD1 agrees at 7 bases. The CDR3 runs 16 residues. In germline, CDR1 is SEHNR, CDR2 FQNEAQ (reference sequence). The CDR3 DNA sequence: TGTGCCAACAGCTTAACCGGGACAGTAGCCAAAAACATTCAGTACTTC. Protein: CANSLTGTVAKNIQYF.

This clonotype was detected ten times or more. The chain carries TRBV10-3 and TRBJ1-4; a possible D gene is TRBD1 (5 bases). CDR1 and CDR2 (germline): ENHRY, SYGVKD. V was pared by 3 bases and J by 11 bases, with 13 bases between. The CDR3 consists of 13 residues. In DNA, the CDR3 is TGTGCCATCAGTGACCCTGGAGGGGAGAAACTGTTTTTT. Its protein product is CAISDPGGEKLFF.

The V gene is TRBV20-1, the J gene TRBJ1-6; D gene uncertain. The ends were cut back, 0 bases at V and 10 bases at J, with 16 bases in the middle. Germline lookup yields CDR1 DFQATT and CDR2 SNEGSKA (reference sequence). There are 15 residues in the CDR3. CDR3 sequence: CSARDEWGLGSPLHF. The CDR3 coding sequence is TGCAGTGCTAGAGATGAGTGGGGTTTGGGGTCACCCCTCCACTTT.

This clonotype was observed a few times. This chain links TRBV12-3 or TRBV12-4 with TRBJ2-3, with D perhaps TRBD1 or TRBD2 (6 bases each). V shed 1 base and J shed 5 bases, with 19 bases lying between them. This CDR3 is 17 amino acids long. The CDR3 sequence: CASSLGRLVGGKDTQYF. The DNA of the CDR3 is TGTGCCAGCAGTTTAGGGAGACTAGTAGGGGGGAAAGATACGCAGTATTTT.

This clonotype was detected only a few times. This chain connects TRBV7-2 to TRBJ2-5; perhaps TRBD1 as D (7 bases). Germline CDR1 SGHTA, CDR2 FQGNSA. Trimming cost V 2 bases and J 5 bases, with 18 bases left between them. This CDR3 spans 16 amino acids. This CDR3 is CASSLKFGRGVETQYF. As DNA, the CDR3 is TGTGCCAGCAGCTTAAAGTTCGGCAGGGGGGTGGAGACCCAGTACTTC.

About this clonotype: A read error may account for a junction end that differs from germline. This chain joins TRBV12-3 or TRBV12-4 and TRBJ1-2, with no clear D. This CDR3 comprises 13 residues. The DNA of the CDR3 is TGTACCAGCAGTTTTGTCCCGTCCTATGGCTACACCTTC. Translating gives CTSSFVPSYGYTF.

The chain combines TRBV19 with TRBJ2-1; TRBD2 matches at 7 bases. The V segment lost 2 bases and the J segment 2 bases; nucleotides outside the gene matches: 12. The CDR3 consists of 18 residues. Germline-derived CDR1 and CDR2 are LNHDA and SQIVND (reference sequence). CDR3 sequence: CASSILWTSRRPYNEQFF. CDR3 DNA sequence: TGTGCCAGTAGTATATTATGGACTAGTAGACGCCCCTACAATGAGCAGTTCTTC.

The rearrangement links TRBV11-1 to TRBJ2-7; 9 bases are shared with TRBD1. The CDR3 length is 15 residues. J gave up 3 bases and V 1 base, and 4 bases lay outside the gene matches. CDR1 is SGHAT and CDR2 is FQDESV in the germline V gene (reference sequence). CDR3 amino acids: CASSLEDRGYYEQYF. For the CDR3, the DNA is TGTGCCAGCAGCTTAGAAGACAGGGGGTACTACGAGCAGTACTTC.

The table lists this clonotype with a few counts. The rearrangement links TRBV5-1 to TRBJ2-3; TRBD1 is a possible D gene (5 bases). V was clipped by 2 bases and J by 4 bases, with 14 bases between them. Germline V gives CDR1 SGHRS, CDR2 YFSETQ. The CDR3 spans 15 residues. The CDR3 is CASSLGAPWADTQYF. The DNA for the CDR3 is TGCGCCAGCAGCTTAGGGGCCCCTTGGGCAGATACGCAGTATTTT.

This clonotype was observed a single time. The CDR3 DNA reads as TGTGCCAGCGGCGCCGGACAGGGGGCTCAACAGCCCCAGCATTTT. Translated, it gives CASGAGQGAQQPQHF. V and J are TRBV12-3 or TRBV12-4 and TRBJ2-3, with 11 bases matching TRBD1. The J call may be mistaken, given a closer DNA end match to TRBJ1-5. This CDR3 has 15 residues.

This clonotype was observed a few times. The V and J genes are TRBV28 and TRBJ2-3; 7 nucleotides match TRBD2. The germline CDR1 and CDR2 sequences are MDHEN and SYDVKM. J gave up 2 bases and V 6 bases, and 8 bases lay outside the gene matches. The CDR3 spans 15 residues. Written as DNA, the CDR3 is TGTGCCAGCAGGGGGGGGACTCTATACACAGATACGCAGTATTTT. Amino acids: CASRGGTLYTDTQYF.

The chain joins TRBV6-2 or TRBV6-3 to TRBJ2-3; 9 bases line up with TRBD2. The CDR3 loop spans 17 amino acids. The germline V gene has CDR1 MNHEY and CDR2 SVGEGT. Trimming removed 0 bases from V and 2 bases from J; junction bases left unmatched: 6. The CDR3 DNA reads as TGTGCCAGCAGTTACTCGGTCCGGACTAGCGACACAGATACGCAGTATTTT. Encoded protein: CASSYSVRTSDTDTQYF.

The rearrangement links TRBV7-9 to TRBJ2-2; the D gene is possibly TRBD1 (5 bases). V was cut by 3 bases and J by 8 bases, with 19 bases left in between. The CDR3 runs 16 residues. Germline V gives CDR1 SEHNR, CDR2 FQNEAQ (reference sequence). The CDR3 sequence is CASSFSRVIVLGELFF. The CDR3 DNA follows: TGTGCCAGCAGCTTCAGCAGGGTGATCGTTCTAGGGGAGCTGTTTTTT. The whole variable domain, filled in from reference TRBV7-9 and TRBJ2-2, reads DTGVSQNPRHKITKRGQNVTFRCDPISEHNRLYWYRQTLGQGPEFLTYFQNEAQLEKSRLLSDRFSAERPKGSFSTLEIQRTEQGDSAMYLCASSFSRVIVLGELFFGEGSRLTVL.

This chain joins TRBV4-1 and TRBJ2-7; 11 nucleotides align to TRBD2. The germline V gene has CDR1 MGHRA and CDR2 YSYEKL. The CDR3 runs 17 residues. Germline trimming cut 0 bases from V and 2 bases from J; bases unmatched to any gene: 6. In DNA, the CDR3 is TGCGCCAGCAGCCAAGAAAGACTAGCGGGAATCCCCTACGAGCAGTACTTC. This sequence encodes CASSQERLAGIPYEQYF.

The chain joins TRBV20-1 to TRBJ1-1; maybe TRBD1 (6 bases). Germline CDR1 and CDR2: DFQATT and SNEGSKA (reference sequence). V was cut by 0 bases and J by 0 bases, with 8 bases left in between. The CDR3 contains 14 residues. As DNA, the CDR3 is TGCAGTGCTAGAGAGGGACAAATGAACACTGAAGCTTTCTTT. Translation gives CSAREGQMNTEAFF.

The genes are TRBV14 and TRBJ2-1; no firm D call. CDR1 and CDR2 (germline): SGHDN, FVKESK. The CDR3 is 13 residues long. Trimming shortened V by 0 bases and J by 10 bases, and 10 bases separated the two germline ends. CDR3 bases: TGTGCCAGCAGCCAAGATTGGCCTACCGAGCAGTTCTTC. It specifies CASSQDWPTEQFF.

The rearrangement links TRBV25-1 to TRBJ1-6; D gene unclear. The CDR3 spans 13 residues. V was pared by 8 bases and J by 4 bases, with 9 bases between. Germline values: CDR1 MGHDK, CDR2 SYGVNS. CDR3 coding DNA: TGTGCCAGCCAGTACGCTTATAATTCACCCCTCCACTTT. It encodes CASQYAYNSPLHF.

This chain connects TRBV11-2 to TRBJ2-3; possibly TRBD1 or TRBD2 for D (5 bases each). Germline V gene data show CDR1 as SGHAT and CDR2 as FQNNGV. The CDR3 sequence is 15 residues long. V shed 3 bases and J shed 6 bases, with 16 bases lying between them. CDR3 region: CASSFWGSEDDTQYF. The CDR3 DNA follows: TGTGCCAGCAGCTTTTGGGGGTCCGAAGATGATACGCAGTATTTT.

This sequence joins TRBV28 and TRBJ2-7; 8 nucleotides match TRBD2. Trimming at V came to 2 bases and at J to 3 bases, leaving 6 bases not matched to a gene. Germline V gene data show CDR1 as MDHEN and CDR2 as SYDVKM. There are 15 residues in the CDR3. This CDR3 is CASSLVGLGVYEQYF. For the CDR3, the DNA is TGTGCCAGCAGTTTAGTGGGACTAGGGGTCTACGAGCAGTACTTC.

The rearrangement links TRBV6-2 or TRBV6-3 to TRBJ2-4; no clear D. CDR1 is MNHEY and CDR2 is SVGEGT in the germline V gene. CDR3 length: 16 amino acids. Trimming removed 2 bases at V and 13 bases at J, with 24 bases between. This CDR3 reads CASSYVRSRLPDEQYF. The CDR3, as DNA: TGTGCCAGCAGTTACGTGAGATCTCGACTTCCGGATGAGCAGTACTTC.

There are a few counts of this clonotype. The rearrangement joins TRBV20-1 to TRBJ1-4, with D tentatively TRBD1 (5 bases). Germline V gives CDR1 DFQATT, CDR2 SNEGSKA (reference sequence). This CDR3 spans 17 amino acids. The germline V and J ends were trimmed by 0 bases and 5 bases, with 19 bases remaining between them. CDR3 in DNA: TGCAGTGCTAGAGATTTGTGGCAGGGAGGAGGGAATGAAAAACTGTTTTTT. Amino acids: CSARDLWQGGGNEKLFF.